The 8 T cell receptor beta chains in this list originate from one sample, sequenced in a study of radiotherapy plus CTLA-4 blockade in lung cancer. The protocol was immunoSEQ multiplex PCR, while the TCRdb copy is restricted to in-frame clones and leaves out a portion. Of 75,000 to 80,000 clones in the sample, around nine tenths were seen once. Sequencing was performed on peripheral blood, taken from a patient treated with radiotherapy plus ipilimumab. These receptors were obtained from a human donor with non-small cell lung cancer who had stable disease on radiotherapy plus ipilimumab.

This clone was observed a handful of times. J is TRBJ2-1 and V is TRBV6-1; TRBD2 matches 8 bases. This CDR3 region has 15 residues. CDR1 and CDR2 from the germline V gene are MNHNS and SASEGT. V trimming: 11 bases; J trimming: 8 bases; junction bases outside the gene matches: 17. CDR3 sequence (DNA): TGTGCCTCGGACCCGCGGGGGGCGGCGGAGCATGAGCAGTTCTTC. This sequence encodes CASDPRGAAEHEQFF.

The rearrangement links TRBV2 to TRBJ2-6; D unclear. The CDR3 has 16 amino acids. Germline assignment: CDR1 SNHLY and CDR2 FYNNEI. V dropped 6 bases and J dropped 0 bases, with 12 bases sitting between them. CDR3 DNA sequence: TGTGCCAGCAGGGCGAGACAAAACTCTGGGGCCAACGTCCTGACTTTC. It translates to CASRARQNSGANVLTF.

The CDR3 region is CASSGQVSNTEAFF. The CDR3 nucleotides are TGTGCCAGCAGCGGACAGGTTTCGAACACTGAAGCTTTCTTT. The V gene is TRBV7-2, the J gene TRBJ1-1; 7 bases line up with TRBD1. V trimming: 5 bases; J trimming: 1 base; junction bases outside the gene matches: 4. This CDR3 spans 14 amino acids. Germline CDR1 is SGHTA and CDR2 is FQGNSA. The entire variable domain, with the rest obtained from reference TRBV7-2 and TRBJ1-1, is as follows: GAGVSQSPSNKVTEKGKDVELRCDPISGHTALYWYRQSLGQGLEFLIYFQGNSAPDKSGLPSDRFSAERTGGSVSTLTIQRTQQEDSAVYLCASSGQVSNTEAFFGQGTRLTVV.

The chain joins TRBV9 to TRBJ2-2; 9 nucleotides match TRBD1. Per the germline V gene, CDR1 is SGDLS and CDR2 is YYNGEE. The CDR3 loop spans 15 amino acids. V shed 3 bases and J 4 bases; nucleotides not matched to a gene: 4. The CDR3 DNA reads as TGTGCCAGCAGCGCCGGGACAGGGAGCACCGGGGAGCTGTTTTTT. Translated, it gives CASSAGTGSTGELFF.

The chain is built from TRBV2 and TRBJ2-3; TRBD2 matches 10 bases. Germline lookup yields CDR1 SNHLY and CDR2 FYNNEI. The CDR3 is 15 amino acids. The ends lost 11 bases at V and 5 bases at J; junction bases unmatched: 13. The CDR3 loop is CAGSGLAGVLDTQYF. CDR3 DNA: TGTGCCGGAAGCGGGCTAGCGGGGGTTCTAGATACGCAGTATTTT.

CDR3 sequence reads: CAWTRKVLGTEAFF. CDR3 in DNA: TGTGCCTGGACCCGTAAGGTCTTAGGGACTGAAGCTTTCTTT. The chain employs TRBV30 and TRBJ1-1; D is ambiguous. The ends were cut back, 4 bases at V and 5 bases at J, with 17 bases in the middle. Germline V gives CDR1 GTSNPN, CDR2 SVGIG (reference sequence). CDR3 length equals 14 residues.

The V and J genes are TRBV7-6 and TRBJ2-3; 12 nucleotides line up with TRBD2. V lost 4 bases and J lost 2; bases outside the gene matches: 1. Germline V gene sequence: CDR1 SGHVS, CDR2 FNYEAQ. The CDR3 has 15 amino acids. CDR3 loop: CASSSSGGATDTQYF. CDR3 coding DNA: TGTGCCAGCAGCTCTAGCGGGGGGGCCACAGATACGCAGTATTTT.

This chain uses TRBV5-5 with TRBJ2-1; D is tentatively TRBD1 or TRBD2 (5 bases each). This CDR3 is built from 17 residues. Per the germline V gene, CDR1 is SGHKS and CDR2 is YYEKEE (reference sequence). Trimming took 0 bases from V and 0 from J, leaving 13 bases between them. The CDR3 DNA sequence: TGTGCCAGCAGCTTGGGAGGGGCGCGGAGCTCCTACAATGAGCAGTTCTTC. Its translation: CASSLGGARSSYNEQFF.